This T cell receptor (beta chain) originates from a study of cytomegalovirus exposure and HLA in healthy donors. Unrecorded immune exposure was likely among donors, who were nominally healthy when sampled. The PCR used 60 Vbeta and 13 Jbeta primers. Some clones are missing from TCRdb's copy, which holds only in-frame ones; the method was immunoSEQ multiplex PCR. The listing records over 100,000 clones. Findings and caveats of the study: It was approximately 150 TCR beta chains that were listed as cytomegalovirus-associated.

Trimming took 2 bases from V and 5 from J; bases not matched to a gene: 8. This CDR3 has 14 residues. CDR1 is GTSNPN, CDR2 SVGIG, per germline (reference sequence). Concerning this clone itself: Its antigen is currently unknown.

The receptor was derived from a man aged 30-40 years in good health and CMV-seronegative. This rearrangement joins TRBV30 to TRBJ2-5; 7 bases map to TRBD2. What was sequenced was PBMCs. Here the CDR3 reads CAWSPLAGGETQYF. CDR3 bases: TGTGCCTGGAGTCCATTAGCGGGTGGGGAGACCCAGTACTTC.